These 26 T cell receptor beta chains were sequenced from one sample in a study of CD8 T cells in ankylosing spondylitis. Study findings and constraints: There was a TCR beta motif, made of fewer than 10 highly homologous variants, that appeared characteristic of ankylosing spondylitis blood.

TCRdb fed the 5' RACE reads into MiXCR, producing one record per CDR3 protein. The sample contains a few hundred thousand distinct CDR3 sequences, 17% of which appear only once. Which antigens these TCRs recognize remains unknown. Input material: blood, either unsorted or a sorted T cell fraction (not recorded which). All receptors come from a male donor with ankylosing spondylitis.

The CDR3 reads CATKTSQISYEQYF. The CDR3 bases are TGTGCCACCAAGACTAGCCAAATCTCCTACGAGCAGTACTTC. The chain links TRBV6-1 to TRBJ2-7; 7 nucleotides line up with TRBD2. CDR1 is MNHNS and CDR2 is SASEGT in the germline V gene. Trimming removed 10 bases from V and 0 bases from J; junction bases left unmatched: 9. The CDR3 runs to 14 residues.

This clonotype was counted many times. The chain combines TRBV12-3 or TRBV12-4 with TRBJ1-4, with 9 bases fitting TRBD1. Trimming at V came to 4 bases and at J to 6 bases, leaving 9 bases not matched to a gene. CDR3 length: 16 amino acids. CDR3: CASSSRDRDGDEKLFF. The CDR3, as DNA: TGTGCCAGCAGTTCCCGGGACAGGGATGGAGATGAAAAACTGTTTTTT.

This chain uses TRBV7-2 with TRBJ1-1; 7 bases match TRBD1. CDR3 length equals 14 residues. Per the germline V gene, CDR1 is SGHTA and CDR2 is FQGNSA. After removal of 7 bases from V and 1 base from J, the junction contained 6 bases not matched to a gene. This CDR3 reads CASTRAGGNTEAFF. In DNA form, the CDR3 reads TGTGCCAGCACCCGGGCAGGGGGGAACACTGAAGCTTTCTTT.

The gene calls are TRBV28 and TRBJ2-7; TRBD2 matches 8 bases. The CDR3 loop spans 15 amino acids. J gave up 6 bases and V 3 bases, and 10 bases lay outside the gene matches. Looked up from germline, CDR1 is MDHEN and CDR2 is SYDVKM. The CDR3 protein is CASSFESGRPSEQYF. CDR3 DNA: TGTGCCAGCAGTTTTGAGAGCGGGAGACCCTCCGAGCAGTACTTC.

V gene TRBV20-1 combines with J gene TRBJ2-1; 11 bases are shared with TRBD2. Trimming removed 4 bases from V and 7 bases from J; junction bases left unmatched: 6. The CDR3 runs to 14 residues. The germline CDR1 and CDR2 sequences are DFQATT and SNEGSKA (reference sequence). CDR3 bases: TGCAGTGCTACCGGGACTAGCGGACTAAATGAGCAGTTCTTC. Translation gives CSATGTSGLNEQFF.

The CDR3 DNA reads TGTGCCAGCAGCCTACTAGGTGCTGGAGATACGCAGTATTTT. It translates to CASSLLGAGDTQYF. This chain links TRBV7-2 with TRBJ2-3; maybe TRBD2 (5 bases). The CDR3 has 14 residues. Germline assignment: CDR1 SGHTA and CDR2 FQGNSA. Trimming took 5 bases from V and 5 from J, leaving 14 bases between them.

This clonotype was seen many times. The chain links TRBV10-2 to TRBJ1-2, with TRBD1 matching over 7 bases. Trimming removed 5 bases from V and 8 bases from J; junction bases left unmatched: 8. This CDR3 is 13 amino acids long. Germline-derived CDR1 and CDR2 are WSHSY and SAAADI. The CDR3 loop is CASSTGVFGGYTF. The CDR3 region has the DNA TGCGCCAGCAGTACAGGGGTTTTTGGAGGCTACACCTTC.

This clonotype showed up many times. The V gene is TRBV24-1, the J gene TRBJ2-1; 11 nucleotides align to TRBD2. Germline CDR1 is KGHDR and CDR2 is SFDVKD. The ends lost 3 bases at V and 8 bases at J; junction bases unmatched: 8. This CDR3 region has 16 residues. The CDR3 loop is CATSDPLAGGPDEQFF. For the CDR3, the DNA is TGTGCCACCAGTGATCCGCTAGCGGGGGGCCCGGATGAGCAGTTCTTC.

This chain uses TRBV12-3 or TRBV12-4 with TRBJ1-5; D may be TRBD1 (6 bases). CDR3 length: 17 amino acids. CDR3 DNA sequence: TGTACCTTCTGTTCTCGGACAGCCCGACTCAGCAATCAGCCCCAGCATTTT. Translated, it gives CTFCSRTARLSNQPQHF.

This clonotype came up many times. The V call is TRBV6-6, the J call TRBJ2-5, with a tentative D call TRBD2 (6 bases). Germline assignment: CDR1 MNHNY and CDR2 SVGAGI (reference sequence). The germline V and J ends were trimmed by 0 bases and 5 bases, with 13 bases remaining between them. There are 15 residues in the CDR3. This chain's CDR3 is CASSYSTGVSETQYF. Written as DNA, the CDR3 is TGTGCCAGCAGTTACTCCACGGGGGTTAGTGAGACCCAGTACTTC.

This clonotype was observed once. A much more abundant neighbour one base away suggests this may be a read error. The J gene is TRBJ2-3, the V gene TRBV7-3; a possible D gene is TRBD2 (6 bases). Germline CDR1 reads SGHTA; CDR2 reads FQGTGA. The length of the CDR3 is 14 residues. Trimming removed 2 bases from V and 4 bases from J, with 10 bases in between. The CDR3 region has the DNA TGTGCCAGCAGCTTATACCCTAGCGCAGATACGCAGTATTTT. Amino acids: CASSLYPSADTQYF.

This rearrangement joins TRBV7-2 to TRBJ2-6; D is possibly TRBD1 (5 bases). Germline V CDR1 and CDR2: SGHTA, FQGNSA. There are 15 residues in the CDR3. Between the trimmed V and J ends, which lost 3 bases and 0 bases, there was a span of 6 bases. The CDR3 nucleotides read TGTGCCAGCAGCTTCAGGGCCTCTGGGGCCAACGTCCTGACTTTC. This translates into CASSFRASGANVLTF. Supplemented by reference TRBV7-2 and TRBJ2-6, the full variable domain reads GAGVSQSPSNKVTEKGKDVELRCDPISGHTALYWYRQSLGQGLEFLIYFQGNSAPDKSGLPSDRFSAERTGGSVSTLTIQRTQQEDSAVYLCASSFRASGANVLTFGAGSRLTVL.

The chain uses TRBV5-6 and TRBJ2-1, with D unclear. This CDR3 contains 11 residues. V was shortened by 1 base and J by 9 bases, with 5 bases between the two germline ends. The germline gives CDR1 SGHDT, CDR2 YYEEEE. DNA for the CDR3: TGTGCCAGCAGCTTGAAGCGTGAGCAGTTCTTC. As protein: CASSLKREQFF.

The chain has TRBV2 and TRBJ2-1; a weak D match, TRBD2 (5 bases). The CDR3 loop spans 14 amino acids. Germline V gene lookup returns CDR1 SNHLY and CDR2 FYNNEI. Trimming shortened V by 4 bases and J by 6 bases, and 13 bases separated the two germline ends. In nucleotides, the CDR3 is TGTGCCAGCAGTGGCGGGTGTGGAGTCAATGAGCAGTTCTTC. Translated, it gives CASSGGCGVNEQFF.

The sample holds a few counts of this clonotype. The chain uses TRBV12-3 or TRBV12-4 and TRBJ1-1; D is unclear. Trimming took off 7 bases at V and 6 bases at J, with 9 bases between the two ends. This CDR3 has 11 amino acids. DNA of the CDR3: TGTGCCAGCACCCTCCGAGCTGAAGCTTTCTTT. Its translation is CASTLRAEAFF.

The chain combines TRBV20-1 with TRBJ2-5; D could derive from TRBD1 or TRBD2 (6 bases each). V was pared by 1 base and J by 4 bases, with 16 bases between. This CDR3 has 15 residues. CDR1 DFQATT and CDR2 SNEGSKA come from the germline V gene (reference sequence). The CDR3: CSARAGGDKGETQYF. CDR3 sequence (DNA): TGCAGTGCTAGAGCCGGAGGGGACAAGGGAGAGACCCAGTACTTC.

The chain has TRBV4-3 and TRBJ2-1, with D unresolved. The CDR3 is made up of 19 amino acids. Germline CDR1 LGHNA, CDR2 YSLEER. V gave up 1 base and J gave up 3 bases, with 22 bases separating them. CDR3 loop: CASSQATFPPSEHYNEQFF. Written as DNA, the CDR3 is TGCGCCAGCAGCCAAGCAACCTTTCCTCCGTCGGAGCACTACAATGAGCAGTTCTTC.

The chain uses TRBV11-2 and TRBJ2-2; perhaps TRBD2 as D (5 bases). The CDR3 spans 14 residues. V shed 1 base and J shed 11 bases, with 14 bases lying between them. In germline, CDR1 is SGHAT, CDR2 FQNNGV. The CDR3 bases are TGTGCCAGCAGCTTAGGAGGGCTAGCTGGTGAGCTGTTTTTT. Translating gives CASSLGGLAGELFF. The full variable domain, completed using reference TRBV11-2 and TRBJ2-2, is EAGVAQSPRYKIIEKRQSVAFWCNPISGHATLYWYQQILGQGPKLLIQFQNNGVVDDSQLPKDRFSAERLKGVDSTLKIQPAKLEDSAVYLCASSLGGLAGELFFGEGSRLTVL.

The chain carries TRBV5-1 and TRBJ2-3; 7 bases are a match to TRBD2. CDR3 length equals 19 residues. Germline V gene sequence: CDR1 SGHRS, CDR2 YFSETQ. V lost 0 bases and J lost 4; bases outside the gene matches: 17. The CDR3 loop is CASSLALWDRTSFADTQYF. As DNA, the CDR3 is TGCGCCAGCAGCTTGGCCTTGTGGGACCGGACTAGTTTCGCAGATACGCAGTATTTT.

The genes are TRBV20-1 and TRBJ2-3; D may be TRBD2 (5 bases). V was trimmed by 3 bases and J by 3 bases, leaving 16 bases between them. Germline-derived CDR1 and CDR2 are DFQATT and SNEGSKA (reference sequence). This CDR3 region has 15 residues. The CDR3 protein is CSASSLASKTDTQYF. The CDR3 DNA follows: TGCAGTGCTAGTAGCTTGGCTAGCAAGACAGATACGCAGTATTTT.

The CDR3 DNA follows: TGTGCCAGCAGCCCTATGGCAGGGAGCAATCAGCCCCAGCATTTT. This gives the protein CASSPMAGSNQPQHF. The rearrangement joins TRBV12-3 or TRBV12-4 to TRBJ1-5, with a possible D match to TRBD1 (5 bases). Trimming took 6 bases from V and 1 from J, leaving 13 bases between them. The CDR3 runs 15 residues.

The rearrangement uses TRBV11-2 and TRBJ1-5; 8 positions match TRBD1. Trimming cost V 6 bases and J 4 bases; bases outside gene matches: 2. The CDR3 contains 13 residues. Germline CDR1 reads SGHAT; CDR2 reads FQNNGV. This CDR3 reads CASRQGVNQPQHF. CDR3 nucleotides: TGTGCCAGCAGACAGGGGGTGAATCAGCCCCAGCATTTT.

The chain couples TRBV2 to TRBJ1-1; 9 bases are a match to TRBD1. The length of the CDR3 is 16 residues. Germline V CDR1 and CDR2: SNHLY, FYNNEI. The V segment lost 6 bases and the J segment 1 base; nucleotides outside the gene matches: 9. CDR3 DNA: TGTGCCAGCAGGAAGGGACAGGGTGTGGGGAACACTGAAGCTTTCTTT. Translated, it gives CASRKGQGVGNTEAFF. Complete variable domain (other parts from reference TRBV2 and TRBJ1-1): EPEVTQTPSHQVTQMGQEVILRCVPISNHLYFYWYRQILGQKVEFLVSFYNNEISEKSEIFDDQFSVERPDGSNFTLKIRSTKLEDSAMYFCASRKGQGVGNTEAFFGQGTRLTVV.

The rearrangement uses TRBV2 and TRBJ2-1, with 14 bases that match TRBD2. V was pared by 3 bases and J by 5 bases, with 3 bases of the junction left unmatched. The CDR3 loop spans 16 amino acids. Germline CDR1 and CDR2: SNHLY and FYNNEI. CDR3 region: CASSDMGLAGDNEQFF. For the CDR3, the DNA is TGTGCCAGCAGTGATATGGGACTAGCGGGAGACAATGAGCAGTTCTTC.

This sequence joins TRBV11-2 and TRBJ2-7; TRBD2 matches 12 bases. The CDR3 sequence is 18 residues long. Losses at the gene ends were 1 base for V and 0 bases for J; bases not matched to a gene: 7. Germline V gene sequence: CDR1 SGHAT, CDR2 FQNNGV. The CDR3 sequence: CASSLGWTSGTSSYEQYF. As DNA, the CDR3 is TGTGCCAGCAGCTTAGGTTGGACTAGCGGGACGAGCTCCTACGAGCAGTACTTC.

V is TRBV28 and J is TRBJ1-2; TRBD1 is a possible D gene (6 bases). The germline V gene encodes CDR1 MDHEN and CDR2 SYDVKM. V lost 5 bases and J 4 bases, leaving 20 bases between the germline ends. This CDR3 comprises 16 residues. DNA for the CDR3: TGTGCCAGCAGTCCGGCTGCGTACAGGGCCACCTATGGCTACACCTTC. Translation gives CASSPAAYRATYGYTF.